This T cell receptor beta chain was documented in a study of blood T cell repertoires in COVID-19. Study in general: Specimens from acute and convalescent COVID-19 originated in the United States, Italy and Spain.

Germline V lookup: CDR1 MNHEY, CDR2 SMNVEV (reference sequence). With V trimmed by 8 bases and J by 4 bases, 13 bases remained unmatched. The CDR3 is made up of 15 amino acids. This clone was seen a single time. In the original workflow: By means of reference gene primer amplification, nucleated cell counts were estimated. Profiled with immunoSEQ multiplex PCR; TCRdb holds only in-frame clones, not every one. The DNA gave D and trimming, while V, J and clone size come from that table. The profile shows some 230,000 clones, around 84% of them singletons. Sequencing was done on a sample of peripheral blood. This chain uses TRBV27 with TRBJ1-2; 7 positions match TRBD1. The sequence was obtained from a man between 40 and 49 years old with acute or convalescent COVID-19. Here the CDR3 reads CASRTTGIDGYGYTF. The DNA of the CDR3 is TGTGCCAGCCGAACGACAGGGATTGATGGCTATGGCTACACCTTC.